A selection of T cell receptor beta chains follows, all from one sample in a study of blood T cell repertoires in COVID-19. Assay used: immunoSEQ multiplex PCR; TCRdb lists only in-frame clones, some missing. The profile shows 250,000 to 300,000 clones, about nine tenths of them singletons. Material for sequencing was peripheral blood. These receptors originate from a woman in her twenties or thirties with COVID-19, enrolled during active disease. CDR3s include the opening cysteine and the closing phenylalanine or tryptophan. Fields, in order: V gene, clone size, D gene, J gene, CDR3 protein, CDR3 DNA. The D gene is left open where the match is weak. Clone size is shown for a subset of rows, as once, few, many or a class of expanded clone.

TRBV5-6,.,TRBD2,TRBJ2-3,CASSLASGITQYF,TGTGCCAGCAGCTTGGCTAGCGGCATTACGCAGTATTTT
TRBV28,.,TRBD1,TRBJ1-1,CASSAYRGPTEAFF,TGTGCCAGCAGTGCCTACAGGGGGCCCACTGAAGCTTTCTTT
TRBV6-2/TRBV6-3,.,.,TRBJ1-1,CASSPVRGSPAFF,TGTGCCAGCAGTCCCGTGCGGGGGAGTCCAGCTTTCTTT
TRBV11-2,few,TRBD2,TRBJ2-7,CASLGGIYEQYF,TGTGCCAGCTTGGGGGGGATCTACGAGCAGTACTTC
TRBV7-2,.,TRBD1,TRBJ1-2,CASSFGQGAGGYTF,TGTGCCAGCAGCTTTGGACAGGGGGCGGGAGGCTACACCTTC
TRBV13,.,TRBD2,TRBJ2-1,CASSLVAGEWVNEQFF,TGTGCCAGCAGCTTAGTGGCGGGAGAATGGGTCAATGAGCAGTTCTTC
TRBV14,.,TRBD2,TRBJ2-6,CASSHRGGTGANVLTF,TGTGCCAGCAGCCACCGGGGAGGGACTGGGGCCAACGTCCTGACTTTC
TRBV20-1,.,TRBD1,TRBJ1-4,CSALIDRGRFF,TGCAGTGCTCTCATTGACAGGGGTCGGTTTTTT
TRBV11-2,.,.,TRBJ2-7,CASSLGVLPSYEQYF,TGTGCCAGCAGCTTAGGTGTACTTCCCTCCTACGAGCAGTACTTC
TRBV5-4,.,TRBD1,TRBJ1-1,CASSPQGVLTTEAFF,TGTGCCAGCAGCCCACAGGGGGTATTGACCACTGAAGCTTTCTTT
TRBV4-2,.,TRBD1,TRBJ2-3,CASSHWGGQVSTDTQYF,TGTGCCAGCAGCCATTGGGGCGGACAGGTTAGCACAGATACGCAGTATTTT
TRBV27,.,TRBD2,TRBJ2-3,CASRSLLIIAGTQYF,TGTGCCAGCAGATCGCTCTTAATAATAGCGGGTACGCAGTATTTT
TRBV7-3,.,.,TRBJ2-3,CASSLEARGGTDTQYF,TGTGCCAGCAGCTTAGAGGCCAGGGGAGGCACAGATACGCAGTATTTT
TRBV30,.,.,TRBJ2-7,CAWKWTDRTEQYF,TGTGCCTGGAAATGGACAGATAGGACCGAGCAGTACTTC
TRBV13,.,.,TRBJ2-6,CASSSPSESGANVLTF,TGTGCCAGCAGCTCCCCGAGTGAATCTGGGGCCAACGTCCTGACTTTC
TRBV5-1,.,.,TRBJ2-5,CASSTRQLQETQYF,TGCGCCAGCAGTACCAGGCAGCTACAAGAGACCCAGTACTTC
TRBV10-3,.,TRBD2,TRBJ2-7,CAISRGGSSDEQYF,TGTGCCATCAGTAGAGGCGGGAGTTCGGACGAGCAGTACTTC
TRBV6-5,.,.,TRBJ1-3,CASSYSPRGSGNTIYF,TGTGCCAGCAGTTACTCGCCAAGGGGTTCTGGAAACACCATATATTTT
TRBV24-1,.,.,TRBJ1-4,CATSDPRGDEKLFF,TGTGCCACCAGTGACCCCAGGGGTGATGAAAAACTGTTTTTT
TRBV2,.,.,TRBJ2-3,CASLGSSTDTQYF,TGTGCCAGCCTCGGTAGTAGCACAGATACGCAGTATTTT
TRBV11-2,.,.,TRBJ1-3,CASSPRTVAGNTIYF,TGTGCCAGCAGCCCAAGGACAGTGGCCGGAAACACCATATATTTT
TRBV2,.,.,TRBJ1-1,CASSEDYRGTEAFF,TGTGCCAGCAGTGAAGATTACCGGGGCACTGAAGCTTTCTTT
TRBV30,.,TRBD1,TRBJ1-2,CAWRGQSYYGYTF,TGTGCCTGGAGGGGACAGAGCTACTATGGCTACACCTTC
TRBV7-8,.,TRBD2,TRBJ2-1,CASSLSGGVEQFF,TGTGCCAGCAGCTTATCGGGGGGAGTTGAGCAGTTCTTC
TRBV9,.,TRBD2,TRBJ2-2,CASSEHGLAGSTGELFF,TGTGCCAGCAGCGAACATGGACTAGCGGGAAGCACCGGGGAGCTGTTTTTT
TRBV2,.,.,TRBJ1-4,CASSVYGNEKLFF,TGTGCCAGCAGTGTGTACGGGAATGAAAAACTGTTTTTT
TRBV5-4,.,TRBD1,TRBJ1-2,CASSDRDRGTINYGYTF,TGTGCCAGCAGCGATCGGGACAGGGGGACGATTAACTATGGCTACACCTTC
TRBV5-8,.,.,TRBJ1-2,CASSLGPRREVGGYTF,TGTGCCAGCAGCTTAGGACCGCGCAGGGAGGTCGGCGGCTACACCTTC
TRBV24-1,.,TRBD2,TRBJ2-3,CATSEYQAGGTATDTQYF,TGTGCCACCAGTGAATACCAAGCGGGAGGGACTGCCACAGATACGCAGTATTTT
TRBV11-2,.,TRBD2,TRBJ2-7,CASSLGLAGEQYF,TGTGCCAGCAGCTTAGGGCTAGCGGGAGAGCAGTACTTC
TRBV11-1,.,TRBD1,TRBJ1-1,CASSSDRVAEAFF,TGTGCCAGCAGCTCGGACAGGGTAGCTGAAGCTTTCTTT
TRBV23-1,.,.,TRBJ1-4,CASSQLGRSSSTNEKLFF,TGCGCCAGCAGTCAATTAGGGAGGAGTAGTTCCACTAATGAAAAACTGTTTTTT
TRBV2,.,TRBD2,TRBJ2-1,CASRSGASYSAYGEQFF,TGTGCCAGCCGGAGCGGGGCGAGTTATTCTGCGTATGGTGAGCAGTTCTTC
TRBV25-1,.,.,TRBJ1-3,CASSEGRQVWFGNTIYF,TGTGCCAGCAGTGAAGGGAGACAGGTCTGGTTCGGGAACACCATATATTTT
TRBV11-2,.,.,TRBJ1-4,CAFGGGNEKLFF,TGTGCCTTTGGGGGGGGTAATGAAAAACTGTTTTTT
TRBV28,.,TRBD1,TRBJ1-5,CASSLGTGYQPQHF,TGTGCCAGCAGTCTAGGGACAGGGTACCAGCCCCAGCATTTT
TRBV4-1,few,.,TRBJ1-3,CASSPGLDRRHSGNTIYF,TGCGCCAGCAGCCCCGGTTTGGACAGACGCCACTCTGGAAACACCATATATTTT
TRBV12-3/TRBV12-4,once,TRBD1,TRBJ2-7,CASSLLDRVGQYF,TGTGCCAGCAGTTTATTGGACAGGGTGGGGCAGTACTTC
TRBV3-1/TRBV3-2,.,TRBD2,TRBJ2-5,CASNPGLAAGETQYF,TGTGCCAGCAACCCGGGACTAGCGGCGGGGGAGACCCAGTACTTC
TRBV10-2,.,.,TRBJ1-5,CASSVTDNQPQHF,TGCGCCAGCAGTGTGACAGACAATCAGCCCCAGCATTTT
TRBV18,.,TRBD1,TRBJ1-1,CASSSGTGGFEAFF,TGTGCCAGCTCATCGGGGACAGGGGGTTTTGAAGCTTTCTTT
TRBV19,.,.,TRBJ2-3,CASSYLTGGVGADTQYF,TGTGCCAGTAGTTATTTAACAGGTGGGGTAGGCGCAGATACGCAGTATTTT
TRBV7-9,once,TRBD2,TRBJ2-7,CASSSPAGSFKQYF,TGTGCCAGCAGCTCGCCAGCGGGATCCTTCAAGCAGTACTTC
TRBV20-1,.,.,TRBJ1-1,CSARRGSEAFF,TGCAGTGCTAGACGGGGTTCTGAAGCTTTCTTT
TRBV2,.,TRBD1,TRBJ2-7,CASRVPGQGYEQYF,TGTGCCAGCAGGGTCCCGGGACAGGGTTACGAGCAGTACTTC
TRBV18,.,.,TRBJ2-7,CASSRGNYEQYF,TGTGCCAGCTCAAGGGGCAACTACGAGCAGTACTTC
TRBV5-1,few,TRBD1,TRBJ1-1,CASSRSGTERNTEAFF,TGCGCCAGCAGTCGTTCCGGGACAGAGAGGAACACTGAAGCTTTCTTT
TRBV5-4,.,.,TRBJ1-3,CASSLAGGPGNTIYF,TGTGCCAGCAGCTTGGCGGGGGGGCCTGGAAACACCATATATTTT
TRBV19,.,.,TRBJ1-5,CASSTSGLRNQPQHF,TGTGCCAGTAGTACTTCAGGGTTGCGCAATCAGCCCCAGCATTTT
TRBV28,.,TRBD2,TRBJ2-7,CASSLYRGGHEQYF,TGTGCCAGCAGTTTGTATCGGGGGGGGCACGAGCAGTACTTC
TRBV5-1,.,.,TRBJ1-1,CASSFGQTNTEAFF,TGCGCCAGCAGCTTCGGACAGACGAACACTGAAGCTTTCTTT
TRBV3-1/TRBV3-2,.,TRBD2,TRBJ2-2,CASSQVGGSKDGELFF,TGTGCCAGCAGCCAAGTGGGCGGGAGTAAGGACGGGGAGCTGTTTTTT
TRBV4-1,.,.,TRBJ2-7,CASSQVGPALYEQYF,TGCGCCAGCAGCCAAGTCGGTCCTGCCCTCTACGAGCAGTACTTC
TRBV6-5,.,TRBD1,TRBJ1-5,CASSRTGSNQPQHF,TGTGCCAGCAGTCGGACAGGTAGCAATCAGCCCCAGCATTTT
TRBV27,.,.,TRBJ2-3,CASSLWAGVPTDTQYF,TGTGCCAGCAGTTTATGGGCAGGGGTCCCCACAGATACGCAGTATTTT
TRBV15,.,TRBD1,TRBJ2-5,CATSGIGQGIGETQYF,TGTGCCACCAGCGGAATAGGACAGGGCATTGGGGAGACCCAGTACTTC
TRBV7-9,.,TRBD1,TRBJ2-7,CASSLPQGSYEQYF,TGTGCCAGCAGTTTGCCACAGGGGAGTTACGAGCAGTACTTC
TRBV7-9,.,TRBD1,TRBJ1-3,CASSPGQLNTIYF,TGTGCCAGCAGCCCGGGACAGCTAAACACCATATATTTT
TRBV4-3,.,TRBD1,TRBJ1-2,CASSQDSGQGVGYGYTF,TGCGCCAGCAGCCAAGATTCCGGACAGGGGGTGGGGTATGGCTACACCTTC
TRBV9,.,TRBD1,TRBJ1-1,CASSPKTGGEAFF,TGTGCCAGCAGCCCAAAAACAGGGGGGGAAGCTTTCTTT